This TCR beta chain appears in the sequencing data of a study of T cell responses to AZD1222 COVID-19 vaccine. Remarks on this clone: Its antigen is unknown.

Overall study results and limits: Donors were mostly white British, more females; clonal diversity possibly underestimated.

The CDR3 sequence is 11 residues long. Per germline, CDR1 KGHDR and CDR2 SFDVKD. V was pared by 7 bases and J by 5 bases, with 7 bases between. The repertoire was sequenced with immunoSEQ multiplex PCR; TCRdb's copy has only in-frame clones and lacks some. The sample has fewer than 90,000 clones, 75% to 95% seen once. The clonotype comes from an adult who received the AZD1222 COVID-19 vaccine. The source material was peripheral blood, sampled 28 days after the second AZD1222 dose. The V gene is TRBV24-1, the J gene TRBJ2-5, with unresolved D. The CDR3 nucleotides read TGTGCCACCAGGGACCGGGAGACCCAGTACTTC. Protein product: CATRDRETQYF.